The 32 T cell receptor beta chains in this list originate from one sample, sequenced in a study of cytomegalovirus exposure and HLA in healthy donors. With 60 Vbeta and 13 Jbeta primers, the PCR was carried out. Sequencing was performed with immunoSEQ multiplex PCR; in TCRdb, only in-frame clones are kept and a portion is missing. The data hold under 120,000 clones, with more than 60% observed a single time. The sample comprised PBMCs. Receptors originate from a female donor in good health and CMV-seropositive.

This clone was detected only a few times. The CDR3 loop is CASSVAGGLNQPQHF. Here the CDR3 DNA reads TGTGCCAGCAGTGTGGCAGGGGGCCTCAATCAGCCCCAGCATTTT. The chain has TRBV2 and TRBJ1-5, with 8 bases identical to TRBD1. CDR1 and CDR2 from the germline V gene are SNHLY and FYNNEI. The length of the CDR3 is 15 residues. The J segment lost 3 bases and the V segment lost 4 bases, leaving 5 bases of the junction unmatched.

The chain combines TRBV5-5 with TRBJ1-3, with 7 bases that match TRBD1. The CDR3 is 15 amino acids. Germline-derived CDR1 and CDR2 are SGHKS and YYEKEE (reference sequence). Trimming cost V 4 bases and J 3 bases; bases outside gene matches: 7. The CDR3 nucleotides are TGTGCCAGCAGCCATGACAGGGCTATTGGAAACACCATATATTTT. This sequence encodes CASSHDRAIGNTIYF. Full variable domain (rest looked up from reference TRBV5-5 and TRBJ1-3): DAGVTQSPTHLIKTRGQQVTLRCSPISGHKSVSWYQQVLGQGPQFIFQYYEKEERGRGNFPDRFSARQFPNYSSELNVNALLLGDSALYLCASSHDRAIGNTIYFGEGSWLTVV.

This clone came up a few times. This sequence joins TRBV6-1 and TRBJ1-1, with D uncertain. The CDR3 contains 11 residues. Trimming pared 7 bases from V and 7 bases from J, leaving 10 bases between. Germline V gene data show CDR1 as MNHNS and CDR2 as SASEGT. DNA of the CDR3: TGTGCCAGCATATTCGGGGTTGAAGCTTTCTTT. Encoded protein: CASIFGVEAFF.

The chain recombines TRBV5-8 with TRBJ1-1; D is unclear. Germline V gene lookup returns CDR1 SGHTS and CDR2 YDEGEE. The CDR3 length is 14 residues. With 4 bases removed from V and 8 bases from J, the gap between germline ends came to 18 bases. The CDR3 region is CASSRGLRLVEAFF. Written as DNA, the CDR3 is TGTGCCAGCAGCCGCGGACTGCGCTTGGTGGAAGCTTTCTTT.

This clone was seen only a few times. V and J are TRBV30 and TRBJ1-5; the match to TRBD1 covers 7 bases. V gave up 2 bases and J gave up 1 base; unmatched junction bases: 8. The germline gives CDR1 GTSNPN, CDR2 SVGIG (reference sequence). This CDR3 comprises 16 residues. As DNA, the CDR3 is TGTGCCTGGAGTCATCCCGGGACAGTGAGCAATCAGCCCCAGCATTTT. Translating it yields CAWSHPGTVSNQPQHF.

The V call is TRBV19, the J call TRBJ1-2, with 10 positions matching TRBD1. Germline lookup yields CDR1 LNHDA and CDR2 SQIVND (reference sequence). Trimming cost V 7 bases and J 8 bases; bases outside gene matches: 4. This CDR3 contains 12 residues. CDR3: CASTRTGGGYTF. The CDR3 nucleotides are TGTGCCAGTACCCGGACAGGGGGAGGCTACACCTTC.

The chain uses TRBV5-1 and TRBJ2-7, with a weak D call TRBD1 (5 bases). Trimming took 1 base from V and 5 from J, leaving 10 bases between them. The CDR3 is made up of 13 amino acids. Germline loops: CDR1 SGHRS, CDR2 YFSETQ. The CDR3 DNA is TGCGCCAGCAGCTTGACACAGGTCAACGAGCAGTACTTC. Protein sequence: CASSLTQVNEQYF.

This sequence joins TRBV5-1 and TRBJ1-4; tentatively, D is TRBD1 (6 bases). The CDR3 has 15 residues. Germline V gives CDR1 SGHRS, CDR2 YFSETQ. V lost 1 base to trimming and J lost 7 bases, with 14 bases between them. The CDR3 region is CASSLRGAATEKLFF. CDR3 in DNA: TGCGCCAGCAGCTTGCGGGGGGCGGCTACTGAAAAACTGTTTTTT.

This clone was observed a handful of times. The CDR3 DNA reads TGTGCCAGTAGACCCTCGACAGGGCGAGGGGTTTACAATGAGCAGTTCTTC. Translation: CASRPSTGRGVYNEQFF. The V and J genes are TRBV19 and TRBJ2-1, with 7 positions matching TRBD1. Germline V CDR1 and CDR2: LNHDA, SQIVND (reference sequence). The CDR3 has 17 amino acids. With 6 bases clipped from V and 4 bases from J, the junction kept 15 bases outside the gene matches.

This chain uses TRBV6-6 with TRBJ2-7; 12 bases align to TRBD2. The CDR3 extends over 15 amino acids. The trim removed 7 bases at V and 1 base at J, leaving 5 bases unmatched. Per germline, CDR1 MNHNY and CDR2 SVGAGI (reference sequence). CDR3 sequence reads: CASKHLAGGSYEQYF. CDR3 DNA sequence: TGTGCCAGCAAACATCTAGCGGGAGGGTCCTACGAGCAGTACTTC.

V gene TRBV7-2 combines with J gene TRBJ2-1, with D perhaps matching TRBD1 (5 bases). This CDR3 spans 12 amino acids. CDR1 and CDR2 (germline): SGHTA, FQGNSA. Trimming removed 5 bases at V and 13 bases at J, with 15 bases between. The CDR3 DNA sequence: TGTGCCAGCAGCCTGGGGCCCACCGGACAGTTCTTC. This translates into CASSLGPTGQFF.

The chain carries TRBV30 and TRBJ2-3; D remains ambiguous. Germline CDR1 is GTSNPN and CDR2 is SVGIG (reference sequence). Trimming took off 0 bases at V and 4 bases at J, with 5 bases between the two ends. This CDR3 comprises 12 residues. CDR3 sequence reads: CAWSVLSDTQYF. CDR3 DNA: TGTGCCTGGAGTGTACTCTCAGATACGCAGTATTTT.

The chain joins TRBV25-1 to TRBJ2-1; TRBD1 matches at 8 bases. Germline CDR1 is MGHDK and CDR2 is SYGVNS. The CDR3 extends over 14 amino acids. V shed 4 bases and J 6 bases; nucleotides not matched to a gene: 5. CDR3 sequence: CASSGGDRSNEQFF. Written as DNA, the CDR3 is TGTGCCAGCAGTGGGGGGGACAGGAGCAATGAGCAGTTCTTC.

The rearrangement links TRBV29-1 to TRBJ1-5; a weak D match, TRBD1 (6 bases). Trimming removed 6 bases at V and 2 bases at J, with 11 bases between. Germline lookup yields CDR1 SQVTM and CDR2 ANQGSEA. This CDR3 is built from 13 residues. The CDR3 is CSVAPGGNQPQHF. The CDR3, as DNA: TGCAGCGTAGCCCCAGGGGGCAATCAGCCCCAGCATTTT.

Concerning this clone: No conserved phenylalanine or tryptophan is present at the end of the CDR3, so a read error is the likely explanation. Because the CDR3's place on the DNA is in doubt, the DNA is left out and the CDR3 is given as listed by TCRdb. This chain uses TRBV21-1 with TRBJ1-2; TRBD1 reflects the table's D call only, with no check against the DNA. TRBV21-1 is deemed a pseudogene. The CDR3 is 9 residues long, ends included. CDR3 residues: CASSHLDSD.

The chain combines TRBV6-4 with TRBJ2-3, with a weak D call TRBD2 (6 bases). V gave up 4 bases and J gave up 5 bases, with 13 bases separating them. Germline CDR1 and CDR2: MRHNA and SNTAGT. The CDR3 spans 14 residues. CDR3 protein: CASSVAGFKDTQYF. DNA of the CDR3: TGTGCCAGCAGTGTGGCGGGATTCAAAGATACGCAGTATTTT.

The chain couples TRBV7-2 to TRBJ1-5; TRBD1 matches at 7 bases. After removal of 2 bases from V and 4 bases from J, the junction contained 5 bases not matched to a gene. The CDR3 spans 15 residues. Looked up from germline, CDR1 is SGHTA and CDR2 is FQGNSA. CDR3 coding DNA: TGTGCCAGCAGCTTAAATTCACAGGGGAATCAGCCCCAGCATTTT. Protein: CASSLNSQGNQPQHF.

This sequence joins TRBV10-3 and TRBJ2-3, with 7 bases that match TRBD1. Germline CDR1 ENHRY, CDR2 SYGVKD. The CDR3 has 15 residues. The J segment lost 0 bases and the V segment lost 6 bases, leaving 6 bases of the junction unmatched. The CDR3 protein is CAIRWTGTSTDTQYF. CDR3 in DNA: TGTGCCATCAGGTGGACAGGAACTAGCACAGATACGCAGTATTTT.

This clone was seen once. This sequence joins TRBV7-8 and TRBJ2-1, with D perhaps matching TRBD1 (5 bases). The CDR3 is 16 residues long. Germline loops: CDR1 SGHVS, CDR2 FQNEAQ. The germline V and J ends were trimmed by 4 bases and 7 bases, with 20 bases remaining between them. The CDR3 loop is CASSSPRAGGLNEQFF. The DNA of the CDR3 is TGTGCCAGCAGCTCCCCCAGGGCAGGTGGGTTAAATGAGCAGTTCTTC.

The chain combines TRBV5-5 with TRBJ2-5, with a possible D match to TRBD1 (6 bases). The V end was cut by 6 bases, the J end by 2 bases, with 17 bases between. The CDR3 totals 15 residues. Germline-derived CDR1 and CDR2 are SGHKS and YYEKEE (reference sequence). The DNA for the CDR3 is TGTGCCAGCACCCGTTGGGGGCAGGGTCAAGAGACCCAGTACTTC. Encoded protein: CASTRWGQGQETQYF.

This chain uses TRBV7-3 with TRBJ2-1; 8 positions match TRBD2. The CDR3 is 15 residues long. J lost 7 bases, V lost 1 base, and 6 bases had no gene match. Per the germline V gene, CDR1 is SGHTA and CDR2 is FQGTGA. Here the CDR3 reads CASSLRLAGGNEQFF. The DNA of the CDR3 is TGTGCCAGCAGCTTAAGGCTAGCGGGTGGGAATGAGCAGTTCTTC.

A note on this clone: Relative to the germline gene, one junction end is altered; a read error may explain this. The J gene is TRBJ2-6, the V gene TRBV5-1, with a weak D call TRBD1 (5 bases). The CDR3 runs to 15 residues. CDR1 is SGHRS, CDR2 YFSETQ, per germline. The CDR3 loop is CASSLGVNGANVLTF. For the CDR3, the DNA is TGCGCCAGCAGCTTGGGGGTCAATGGGGCCAACGTCCTGACTTTT.

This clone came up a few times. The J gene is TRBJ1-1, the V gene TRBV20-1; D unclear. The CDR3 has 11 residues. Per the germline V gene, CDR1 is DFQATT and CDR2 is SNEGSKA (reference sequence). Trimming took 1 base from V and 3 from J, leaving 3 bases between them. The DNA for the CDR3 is TGCAGTGCTAGAGTCTACACTGAAGCTTTCTTT. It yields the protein CSARVYTEAFF.

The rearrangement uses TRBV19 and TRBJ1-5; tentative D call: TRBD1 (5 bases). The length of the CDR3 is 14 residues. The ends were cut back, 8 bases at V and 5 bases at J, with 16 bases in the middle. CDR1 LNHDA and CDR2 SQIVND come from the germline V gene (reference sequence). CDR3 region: CASSITQGDQPQHF. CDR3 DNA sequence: TGTGCCAGTTCTATAACTCAGGGTGATCAGCCCCAGCATTTT.

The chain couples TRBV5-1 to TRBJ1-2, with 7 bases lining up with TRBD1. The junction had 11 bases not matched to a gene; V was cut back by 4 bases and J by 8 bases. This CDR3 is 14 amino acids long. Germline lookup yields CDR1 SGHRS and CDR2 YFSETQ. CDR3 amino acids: CASSRDIMTGGYTF. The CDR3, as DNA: TGCGCCAGCAGCAGAGACATTATGACAGGGGGCTACACCTTC.

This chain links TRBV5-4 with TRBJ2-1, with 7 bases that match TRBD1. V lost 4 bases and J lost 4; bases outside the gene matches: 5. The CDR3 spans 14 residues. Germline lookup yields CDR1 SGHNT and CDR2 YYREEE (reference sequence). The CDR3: CASSRGQYYNEQFF. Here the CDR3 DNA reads TGTGCCAGCAGCCGGGGACAGTATTACAATGAGCAGTTCTTC.

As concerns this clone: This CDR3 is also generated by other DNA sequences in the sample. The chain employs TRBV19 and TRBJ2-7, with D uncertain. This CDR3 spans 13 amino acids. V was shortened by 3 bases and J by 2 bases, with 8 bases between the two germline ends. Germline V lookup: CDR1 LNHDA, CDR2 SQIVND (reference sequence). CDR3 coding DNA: TGTGCCAGTAGTATCCGAGGAACCTACGAGCAGTACTTC. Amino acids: CASSIRGTYEQYF.

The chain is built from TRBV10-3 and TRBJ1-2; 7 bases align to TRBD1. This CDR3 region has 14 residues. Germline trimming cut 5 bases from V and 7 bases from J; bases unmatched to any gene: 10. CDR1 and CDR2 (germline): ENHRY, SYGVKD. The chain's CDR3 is CAISLGQVGSGYTF. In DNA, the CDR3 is TGTGCCATCAGTTTAGGACAGGTCGGTTCTGGCTACACCTTC.

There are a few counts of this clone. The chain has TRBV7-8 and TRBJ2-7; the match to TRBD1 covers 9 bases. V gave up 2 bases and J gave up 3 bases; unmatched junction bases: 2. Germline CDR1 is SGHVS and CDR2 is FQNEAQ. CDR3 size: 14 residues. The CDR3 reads CASSLWDRDYEQYF. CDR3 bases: TGTGCCAGCAGCTTATGGGACAGGGACTACGAGCAGTACTTC.

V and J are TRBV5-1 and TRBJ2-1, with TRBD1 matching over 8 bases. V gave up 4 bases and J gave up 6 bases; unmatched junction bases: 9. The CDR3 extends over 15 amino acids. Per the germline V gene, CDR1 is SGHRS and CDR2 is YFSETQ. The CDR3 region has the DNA TGCGCCAGCAGCAGCGGACAGGGTAGGGGCAATGAGCAGTTCTTC. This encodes CASSSGQGRGNEQFF.

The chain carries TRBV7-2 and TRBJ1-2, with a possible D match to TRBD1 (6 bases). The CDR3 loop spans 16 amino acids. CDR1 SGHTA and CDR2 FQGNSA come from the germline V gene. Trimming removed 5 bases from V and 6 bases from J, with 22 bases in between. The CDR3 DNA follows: TGTGCCAGCAGCCTCAATACGGGACACTCGTTAGATGGCTACACCTTC. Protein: CASSLNTGHSLDGYTF.

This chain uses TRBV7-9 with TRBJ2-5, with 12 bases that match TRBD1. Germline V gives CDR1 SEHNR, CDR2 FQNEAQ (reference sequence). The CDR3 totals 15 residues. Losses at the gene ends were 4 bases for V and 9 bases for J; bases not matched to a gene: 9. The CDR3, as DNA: TGTGCCAGCAGCTCGAACCAGGGACAGGGGGCCCCCCAGTACTTC. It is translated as CASSSNQGQGAPQYF.